The clone carrying this T cell receptor beta chain appeared a single time. Its antigen remains unknown. TCRdb's copy holds only in-frame clones and misses some; the assay was immunoSEQ multiplex PCR. The sample carries 3,500 to 4,000 clones, about 70% recorded once. The data are from a study of CD8 T cell repertoires and HIV-1 epitope variants. The CDR3 has 17 amino acids. The J segment lost 5 bases and the V segment lost 4 bases, leaving 9 bases of the junction unmatched. Germline V CDR1 and CDR2: MDHEN, SYDVKM. Sequenced input: cultured CD8+ T cells derived from PBMCs. The source is a male donor with HIV. The J gene is TRBJ2-1, the V gene TRBV28; TRBD1 matches 12 bases. In DNA form, the CDR3 reads TGTGCCAGCAGTTCCGGGACAGGGGGCTTCGGGGACAATGAGCAGTTCTTC. It codes for CASSSGTGGFGDNEQFF.